This T cell receptor beta chain is from a study of blood T cell repertoires in COVID-19. The overall study: From T cells, B-cell-depleted T cells, or PBMCs came the material, which was cDNA or gDNA.

Here immunoSEQ multiplex PCR was the method, and the copy in TCRdb shows in-frame clones only, minus some. The data hold under 300,000 clones, with 83% observed a single time. This CDR3 contains 14 residues. The germline V gene encodes CDR1 SGHTA and CDR2 FQGNSA. V was cut by 3 bases and J by 3 bases, with 11 bases left in between. The sequencing sample was made of peripheral blood. V gene TRBV7-2 combines with J gene TRBJ2-5, with D perhaps matching TRBD2 (6 bases). The origin of this receptor is a woman aged 45-65 years who had recovered from COVID-19. CDR3 region: CASSLSSSEETQYF. CDR3 nucleotide sequence: TGTGCCAGCAGCTTGTCTTCTAGCGAAGAGACCCAGTACTTC.